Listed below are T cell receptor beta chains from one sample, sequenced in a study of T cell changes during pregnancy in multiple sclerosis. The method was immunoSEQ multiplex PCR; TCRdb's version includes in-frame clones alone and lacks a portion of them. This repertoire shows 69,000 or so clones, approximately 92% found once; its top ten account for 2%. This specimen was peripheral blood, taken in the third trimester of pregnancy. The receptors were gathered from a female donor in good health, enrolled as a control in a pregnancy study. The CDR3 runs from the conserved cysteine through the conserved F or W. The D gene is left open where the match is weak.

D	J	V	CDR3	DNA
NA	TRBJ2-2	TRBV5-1	CASSFGSGELFF	TGCGCCAGCAGCTTCGGTTCCGGGGAGCTGTTTTTT
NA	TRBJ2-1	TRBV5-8	CASSRWARGSEQFF	TGTGCCAGCAGCCGGTGGGCTAGAGGGAGTGAGCAGTTCTTC
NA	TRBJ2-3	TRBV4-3	CASGGGTDTQYF	TGCGCCAGCGGAGGAGGCACAGATACGCAGTATTTT
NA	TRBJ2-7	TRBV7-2	CASSFRELHYEQYF	TGTGCCAGCAGCTTCCGGGAGCTGCACTACGAGCAGTACTTC
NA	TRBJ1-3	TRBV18	CASSPLGGQRGNTIYF	TGTGCCAGCTCACCACTGGGCGGACAAAGGGGAAACACCATATATTTT
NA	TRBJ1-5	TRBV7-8	CASSLDLGGPQHF	TGTGCCAGCAGCTTAGACCTGGGAGGGCCCCAGCATTTT
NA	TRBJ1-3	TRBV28	CASSSPGGIYTIYF	TGTGCCAGCAGTTCCCCGGGGGGAATCTACACCATATATTTT
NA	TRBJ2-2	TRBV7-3	CASSFGPNTGELFF	TGTGCCAGCAGCTTCGGTCCGAACACCGGGGAGCTGTTTTTT
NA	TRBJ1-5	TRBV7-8	CASSSLSGVQPQHF	TGTGCCAGCAGCTCATTGTCAGGGGTCCAGCCCCAGCATTTT
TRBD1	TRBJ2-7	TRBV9	CASSPRQGDYEQYF	TGTGCCAGCAGCCCCCGACAGGGGGACTACGAGCAGTACTTC
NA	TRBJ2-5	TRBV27	CASSLSYRETQYF	TGTGCCAGCAGTTTGTCCTACCGAGAGACCCAGTACTTC
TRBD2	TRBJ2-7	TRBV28	CASSLGPRAGVYEQYF	TGTGCCAGCAGTCTAGGGCCTCGAGCGGGGGTTTACGAGCAGTACTTC
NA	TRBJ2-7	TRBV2	CASSAQRQTAPYEQYF	TGTGCCAGCAGTGCACAGCGACAGACCGCACCCTATGAGCAGTACTTC
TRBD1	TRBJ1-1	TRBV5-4	CASSFDRVNTEAFF	TGTGCCAGCAGCTTTGACAGGGTGAACACTGAAGCTTTCTTT
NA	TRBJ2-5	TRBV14	CASSQDRGNLETQYF	TGTGCCAGCAGCCAAGACAGGGGCAATTTGGAGACCCAGTACTTC